The present T cell receptor beta chain was sequenced within a study of blood T cells in healthy people across ages. For the second PCR, which ran for about 7 to 11 cycles, a sample-barcoded 5' primer and a J-beta primer mix were used. One entry per CDR3 protein, called by TCRdb with MiXCR from the 5' RACE reads. The table has roughly 700,000 distinct CDR3 sequences, around half seen once. J lost 5 bases, V lost 6 bases, and 6 bases had no gene match. The CDR3 sequence is 16 residues long. Germline V gene sequence: CDR1 MNHNY, CDR2 SVGAGI (reference sequence). The rearrangement uses TRBV6-6 and TRBJ2-5; 16 nucleotides agree with TRBD2. This clonotype was obtained from a woman in her sixties in good health. Source material: blood. DNA for the CDR3: TGTGCCAGCAGACCCGGGACTAGCGGGAGGGCGGAGACCCAGTACTTC. This gives the protein CASRPGTSGRAETQYF.